Described below is a single T cell receptor beta chain sequence and its context. This entry is derived from a study of OX40 agonist ivuxolimab in advanced cancers. Study-level background: Ivuxolimab, an antibody that agonizes OX40 (CD134), was administered to the patients.

Germline V gene sequence: CDR1 SNHLY, CDR2 FYNNEI. The CDR3 consists of 14 residues. V was pared by 3 bases and J by 0 bases, with 6 bases between. Sequenced by immunoSEQ multiplex PCR; TCRdb stores in-frame clones only, minus some. The sample has 80,000 or so clones, 89% seen once; the top ten hold about 0.2%. The clonotype comes from an adult with an advanced solid tumor such as melanoma, head and neck, liver or kidney cancer. The rearrangement uses TRBV2 and TRBJ1-5; D remains ambiguous. Sequences were derived from CD4+ or CD8+ T cells sorted from blood, sampled in a trial of the OX40 agonist ivuxolimab. CDR3 protein: CASSDINSNQPQHF. In nucleotides, the CDR3 is TGTGCCAGCAGTGATATCAATAGCAATCAGCCCCAGCATTTT.